A selection of T cell receptor beta chains follows, all from one sample in a study of blood T cell repertoires in COVID-19. Profiling relied on immunoSEQ multiplex PCR, and the TCRdb table lists in-frame clones only, not all of them. The table records just over 250,000 clones, approximately 88% of them present only once. Sequenced: peripheral blood. These receptors were obtained from a woman aged 70-85 years with COVID-19, enrolled during active disease. Both conserved end residues are part of each CDR3. Each record gives: D gene, J gene, clone size, V gene, CDR3 protein, CDR3 DNA. The D gene is left open where the match is weak. Clone sizes are given selectively: once, few, many, or a class where the clone is expanded.

>TRBD2|TRBJ2-5|NA|TRBV7-6
CASSPKTSGGGETQYF
TGTGCCAGCAGCCCGAAGACTAGCGGAGGGGGGGAGACCCAGTACTTC
>NA|TRBJ2-7|NA|TRBV30
CAWSSSRGSYEQYF
TGTGCCTGGAGTTCGTCCAGGGGATCCTACGAGCAGTACTTC
>NA|TRBJ2-7|once|TRBV5-1
CASSRSTGTYEQYF
TGCGCCAGCAGCCGATCAACAGGGACCTACGAGCAGTACTTC
>NA|TRBJ2-2|NA|TRBV4-2
CASSQATGSNTGELFF
TGTGCCAGCAGCCAAGCTACAGGGTCAAACACCGGGGAGCTGTTTTTT
>NA|TRBJ1-2|NA|TRBV30
CASDAGFYGYTF
TGTGCTTCAGATGCAGGATTCTATGGCTACACCTTC
>TRBD2|TRBJ2-7|few|TRBV5-1
CASSTSGHPRPYEQYF
TGCGCCAGCAGTACTAGCGGCCACCCTAGACCCTACGAGCAGTACTTC
>NA|TRBJ2-7|NA|TRBV11-2
CASSLGQGPSYEQYF
TGTGCCAGCAGCTTAGGCCAGGGCCCCTCCTACGAGCAGTACTTC
>NA|TRBJ2-1|NA|TRBV28
CASSLTSRTRYNEQFF
TGTGCCAGCAGCCTCACTAGCAGAACCCGCTACAATGAGCAGTTCTTC
>NA|TRBJ1-3|NA|TRBV2
CASSEQGHSGNTIYF
TGTGCCAGCAGTGAACAGGGCCACTCTGGAAACACCATATATTTT
>NA|TRBJ2-7|once|TRBV15
CASQDAGRGRSYEQYF
TGTGCCTCACAGGATGCAGGGCGGGGCAGATCCTACGAGCAGTACTTC
>TRBD1|TRBJ1-4|NA|TRBV6-5
CASSSSGTAKEKLFF
TGTGCCAGCAGTTCATCCGGGACAGCGAAGGAGAAACTGTTTTTT
>TRBD1|TRBJ2-1|NA|TRBV5-5
CASSTTGTGSNEQFF
TGTGCCAGCAGCACTACCGGGACAGGGTCAAATGAGCAGTTCTTC
>NA|TRBJ1-4|NA|TRBV5-1
CASSETGINEKLFF
TGCGCCAGCAGCGAAACAGGGATTAATGAAAAACTGTTTTTT
>TRBD1|TRBJ1-1|NA|TRBV7-9
CASSTTTGANTEAFF
TGTGCCAGCAGCACGACGACAGGGGCGAACACTGAAGCTTTCTTT
>NA|TRBJ1-5|NA|TRBV4-2
CASSQAAGSGSNQPQHF
TGTGCCAGCAGCCAAGCTGCCGGTTCGGGAAGCAATCAGCCCCAGCATTTT
>TRBD1|TRBJ1-5|NA|TRBV27
CASSSGQGDQPQHF
TGTGCCAGCAGTTCGGGACAGGGTGATCAGCCCCAGCATTTT
>TRBD1|TRBJ2-7|few|TRBV10-3
CAAGEQGVYEQYF
TGTGCCGCTGGAGAGCAGGGGGTTTACGAGCAGTACTTC
>TRBD1|TRBJ2-7|NA|TRBV7-3
CASSLGTGPYEQYF
TGTGCCAGCAGCCTCGGGACAGGACCCTACGAGCAGTACTTC
>NA|TRBJ1-1|NA|TRBV5-4
CASSFMGSLNTEAFF
TGTGCCAGCAGCTTTATGGGCAGTCTAAACACTGAAGCTTTCTTT
>NA|TRBJ2-3|NA|TRBV19
CASSPVAVGPDTQYF
TGTGCCAGTAGTCCCGTAGCGGTGGGGCCAGATACGCAGTATTTT
>TRBD2|TRBJ2-1|NA|TRBV2
CASSKLAGGTSSYNEQFF
TGTGCCAGCAGTAAACTAGCGGGAGGGACGAGCTCCTACAATGAGCAGTTCTTC
>NA|TRBJ1-4|few|TRBV7-9
CASSPPAGGTNEKLFF
TGTGCCAGCAGCCCTCCAGCGGGGGGCACTAATGAAAAACTGTTTTTT
>NA|TRBJ1-5|NA|TRBV3-1/TRBV3-2
CASSQERGASGSSNQPQHF
TGTGCCAGCAGCCAAGAAAGAGGAGCATCTGGATCTAGCAATCAGCCCCAGCATTTT
>TRBD2|TRBJ2-2|NA|TRBV5-1
CATQNSGSTGELFF
TGCGCCACCCAGAATAGCGGGAGCACCGGGGAGCTGTTTTTT
>TRBD2|TRBJ2-1|NA|TRBV6-6
CASSLLGREVIHNEQFF
TGTGCCAGCAGTCTCCTTGGGCGGGAGGTCATACACAATGAGCAGTTCTTC
>TRBD2|TRBJ2-1|NA|TRBV7-8
CASSTLAANSYNEQFF
TGTGCCAGCAGCACTCTAGCGGCTAACTCCTACAATGAGCAGTTCTTC
>NA|TRBJ1-1|NA|TRBV10-3
CAIRNRQLNTEAFF
TGTGCCATCAGAAACAGACAGCTGAACACTGAAGCTTTCTTT
>NA|TRBJ2-7|once|TRBV18
CASSPEDEQYF
TGTGCCAGCTCACCGGAGGACGAGCAGTACTTC
>TRBD1|TRBJ1-4|once|TRBV27
CASSRAGGPATNEKLFF
TGTGCCAGCAGTCGGGCAGGGGGCCCTGCAACTAATGAAAAACTGTTTTTT
>NA|TRBJ1-5|NA|TRBV5-4
CASSLGEEGSPQHF
TGTGCCAGCAGCTTGGGAGAGGAGGGGTCGCCCCAGCATTTT
>TRBD2|TRBJ2-2|few|TRBV5-1
CASSPNPSGSAGELFF
TGCGCCAGCAGCCCGAACCCTAGCGGGAGTGCCGGGGAGCTGTTTTTT
>TRBD1|TRBJ2-3|once|TRBV9
CASSVGPGTGLADTQYF
TGTGCCAGCAGCGTCGGACCCGGGACAGGGTTGGCAGATACGCAGTATTTT
>TRBD2|TRBJ2-7|NA|TRBV27
CASSPRLLAGSSYEQYF
TGTGCCAGCAGTCCTCGTCTCCTAGCGGGAAGCTCCTACGAGCAGTACTTC
>TRBD2|TRBJ2-7|NA|TRBV2
CASTGGGEQYF
TGTGCCAGCACGGGAGGGGGGGAGCAGTACTTC
>TRBD1|TRBJ2-5|NA|TRBV19
CASSKGQGHETQYF
TGTGCCAGTAGTAAAGGACAGGGCCATGAGACCCAGTACTTC
>NA|TRBJ2-1|NA|TRBV9
CASSSLGSGSYNEQFF
TGTGCCAGCAGCTCCCTGGGTAGCGGCTCCTACAATGAGCAGTTCTTC
>NA|TRBJ2-4|NA|TRBV12-3/TRBV12-4
CASSVNDIQYF
TGTGCCAGCAGTGTAAATGACATTCAGTACTTC
>TRBD2|TRBJ2-1|NA|TRBV4-1
CASSRSSGRGDEQFF
TGCGCCAGCAGCCGGAGTAGCGGGAGGGGGGATGAGCAGTTCTTC
>NA|TRBJ2-5|NA|TRBV3-1/TRBV3-2
CASSQSRFEETQYF
TGTGCCAGCAGCCAATCCAGGTTTGAAGAGACCCAGTACTTC
>NA|TRBJ1-2|NA|TRBV30
CAWSAGTFYGYTF
TGTGCCTGGAGTGCCGGGACTTTCTATGGCTACACCTTC
>TRBD1|TRBJ2-1|once|TRBV28
CASRPTGTGVYNEQFF
TGTGCCAGCAGACCAACCGGGACAGGGGTCTACAATGAGCAGTTCTTC